These T cell receptor beta chains were read from a single sample in a study of PD-L1 blockade in urothelial cancer. Libraries were prepared by immunoSEQ multiplex PCR; TCRdb keeps only in-frame clonotypes and omits some of them. Here the sample spans around 87,000 clones, less than 90% being singletons. The sample here was PBMCs, taken around atezolizumab (anti-PD-L1) treatment. These receptors all come from a man in his sixties or seventies with urothelial cancer. CDR3s include the opening cysteine and the closing phenylalanine or tryptophan. D genes are given only for firm matches. The size of a clone is reported for some rows only, either as once, few or many, or as a class for expanded clones.

J gene: TRBJ1-1; V gene: TRBV7-2; clone size: once; D gene: .; CDR3 DNA: TGTGCCAGCAGCCAAGCGAGCCCCCTGGCAGGGGACACTGAAGCTTTCTTT; CDR3 protein: CASSQASPLAGDTEAFF
J gene: TRBJ2-7; V gene: TRBV6-5; clone size: .; D gene: .; CDR3 DNA: TGTGCCAGCAGTTACGTAAGGGGTTCCTACGAGCAGTACTTC; CDR3 protein: CASSYVRGSYEQYF
J gene: TRBJ1-2; V gene: TRBV4-2; clone size: .; D gene: .; CDR3 DNA: TGTGCCAGCAGCCAAGAAGGGGCAGGCAAAGGTGGCTACACCTTC; CDR3 protein: CASSQEGAGKGGYTF
J gene: TRBJ1-4; V gene: TRBV6-5; clone size: .; D gene: .; CDR3 DNA: TGTGCCAGCAGTTACTCGGCAGGGTTTGAAAAACTGTTTTTT; CDR3 protein: CASSYSAGFEKLFF
J gene: TRBJ1-1; V gene: TRBV25-1; clone size: .; D gene: .; CDR3 DNA: TGTGCCAGCAGTGAAACGACAGGCGAGAACACTGAAGCTTTCTTT; CDR3 protein: CASSETTGENTEAFF
J gene: TRBJ2-3; V gene: TRBV7-3; clone size: .; D gene: TRBD2; CDR3 DNA: TGTGCCAGCAGTTCACCTGTTGCGGGGGGGCGTGGAGATACGCAGTATTTT; CDR3 protein: CASSSPVAGGRGDTQYF
J gene: TRBJ2-1; V gene: TRBV9; clone size: .; D gene: TRBD2; CDR3 DNA: TGTGCCAGCAGCGTAGAGGTAGCGGGGGGCAGGGATGAGCAGTTCTTC; CDR3 protein: CASSVEVAGGRDEQFF
J gene: TRBJ2-1; V gene: TRBV11-2; clone size: once; D gene: .; CDR3 DNA: TGTGCCAGCAGCTCTTTCGATGAGCAGTTCTTC; CDR3 protein: CASSSFDEQFF
J gene: TRBJ1-1; V gene: TRBV5-6; clone size: .; D gene: .; CDR3 DNA: TGTGCCAGCAGCTTGTCCAGGGAGGTCTACATGAACACTGAAGCTTTCTTT; CDR3 protein: CASSLSREVYMNTEAFF
J gene: TRBJ1-4; V gene: TRBV4-2; clone size: .; D gene: .; CDR3 DNA: TGTGCCAGCAGCCAAGAGGGAGCAGGTACAAATGAAAAACTGTTTTTT; CDR3 protein: CASSQEGAGTNEKLFF
J gene: TRBJ2-1; V gene: TRBV27; clone size: .; D gene: .; CDR3 DNA: TGTGCCAGCAGTTTGGGGGGGCTCAATGAGCAGTTCTTC; CDR3 protein: CASSLGGLNEQFF
J gene: TRBJ1-1; V gene: TRBV7-5; clone size: .; D gene: .; CDR3 DNA: TGTGCCAGAAGCTTAGGCTGGACAGAAGCTTTCTTT; CDR3 protein: CARSLGWTEAFF
J gene: TRBJ2-1; V gene: TRBV7-9; clone size: .; D gene: TRBD2; CDR3 DNA: TGTGCCAGCAGCCTTCGCGGAGGACTAGCGGGAGTTGAGCAGTTCTTC; CDR3 protein: CASSLRGGLAGVEQFF
J gene: TRBJ1-2; V gene: TRBV19; clone size: .; D gene: .; CDR3 DNA: TGTGCCAGTAGTCCGGGGACACACGGCTACACCTTC; CDR3 protein: CASSPGTHGYTF
J gene: TRBJ1-2; V gene: TRBV6-5; clone size: few; D gene: .; CDR3 DNA: TGTGCCAGCTTTTCTGACTATGGCTACACCTTC; CDR3 protein: CASFSDYGYTF
J gene: TRBJ1-3; V gene: TRBV6-5; clone size: .; D gene: .; CDR3 DNA: TGTGCCACCCAAGACAGGCGCTCTGGAAACACCATATATTTT; CDR3 protein: CATQDRRSGNTIYF
J gene: TRBJ1-2; V gene: TRBV27; clone size: .; D gene: .; CDR3 DNA: TGTGCCAGCAGTCCAACAGGGCCCAACTATGGCTACACCTTC; CDR3 protein: CASSPTGPNYGYTF
J gene: TRBJ1-1; V gene: TRBV5-4; clone size: .; D gene: TRBD1; CDR3 DNA: TGTGCCAGCAGCTTGCCCGGGACAGGGGGCATCACTGAAGCTTTCTTT; CDR3 protein: CASSLPGTGGITEAFF
J gene: TRBJ1-5; V gene: TRBV5-1; clone size: .; D gene: .; CDR3 DNA: TGCGCCAGCAGCTTGGTAGGGGGCAATCAGCCCCAGCATTTT; CDR3 protein: CASSLVGGNQPQHF
J gene: TRBJ2-1; V gene: TRBV5-6; clone size: few; D gene: .; CDR3 DNA: TGTGCCAGCAGCGCACTAGCCAGCTCCTACAATGAGCAGTTCTTC; CDR3 protein: CASSALASSYNEQFF
J gene: TRBJ2-3; V gene: TRBV28; clone size: .; D gene: .; CDR3 DNA: TGTGCCAGCAGTGGCGGGACCAAGCCAGATACGCAGTATTTT; CDR3 protein: CASSGGTKPDTQYF
J gene: TRBJ2-5; V gene: TRBV25-1; clone size: .; D gene: .; CDR3 DNA: TGTGCCAGCAGTGACGGGGATCGCTCCGGGGAGACCCAGTACTTC; CDR3 protein: CASSDGDRSGETQYF
J gene: TRBJ2-7; V gene: TRBV2; clone size: .; D gene: TRBD2; CDR3 DNA: TGTGCCAGCAGTGCGGCAGGGGCACTAGCGGGGGGGTACGAGCAGTACTTC; CDR3 protein: CASSAAGALAGGYEQYF
J gene: TRBJ1-1; V gene: TRBV6-5; clone size: .; D gene: TRBD1; CDR3 DNA: TGTGCCAGCAGTAAGGACAGGTCTAACGCTGAAGCTTTCTTT; CDR3 protein: CASSKDRSNAEAFF
J gene: TRBJ2-1; V gene: TRBV7-7; clone size: .; D gene: .; CDR3 DNA: TGTGCTAGCAGCCTCCAGGGTGACAATGAGCAGTTCTTC; CDR3 protein: CASSLQGDNEQFF
J gene: TRBJ2-2; V gene: TRBV7-3; clone size: .; D gene: .; CDR3 DNA: TGTGCCAGCAGCTTAATCCCGGTCGGGGAGCTGTTTTTT; CDR3 protein: CASSLIPVGELFF
J gene: TRBJ1-1; V gene: TRBV4-3; clone size: .; D gene: .; CDR3 DNA: TGCGCCAGCAGCCAAGATTACGGGAGGGCTGAAGCTTTCTTT; CDR3 protein: CASSQDYGRAEAFF